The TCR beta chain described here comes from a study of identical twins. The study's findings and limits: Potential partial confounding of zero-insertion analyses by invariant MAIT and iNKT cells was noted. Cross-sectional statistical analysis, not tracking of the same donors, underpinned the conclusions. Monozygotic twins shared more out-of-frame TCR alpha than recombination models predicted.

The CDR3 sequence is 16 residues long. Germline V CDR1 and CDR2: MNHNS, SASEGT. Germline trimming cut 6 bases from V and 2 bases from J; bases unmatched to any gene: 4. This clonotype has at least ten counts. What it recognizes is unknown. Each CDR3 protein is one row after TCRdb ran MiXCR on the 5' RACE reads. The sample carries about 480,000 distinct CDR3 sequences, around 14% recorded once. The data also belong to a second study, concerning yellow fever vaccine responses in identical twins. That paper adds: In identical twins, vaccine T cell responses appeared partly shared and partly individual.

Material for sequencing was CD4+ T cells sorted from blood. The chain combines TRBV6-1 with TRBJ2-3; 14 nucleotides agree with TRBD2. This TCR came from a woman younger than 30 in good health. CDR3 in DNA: TGTGCCAGCAGAAGACTAGCGGGAGGGGCCACAGATACGCAGTATTTT. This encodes CASRRLAGGATDTQYF.